The source of this T cell receptor beta chain is a study of blood T cell repertoires in COVID-19. Study-level information: Italy, Spain and the United States were the sources of the convalescent and acute COVID-19 samples. Nucleic acid was either cDNA or gDNA, and it came from T cells, B-cell-depleted T cells, or PBMCs.

During active infection, Seattle patients enrolled and were then monitored through disease. Source study methods: Reference gene primers were amplified, and this amplification served to estimate nucleated cell counts. The method was immunoSEQ multiplex PCR; TCRdb's version includes in-frame clones alone and lacks a portion of them. V and J calls and clone size come straight from that table; D and trimming were deduced from the DNA. The profile shows hundreds of thousands of clones, roughly 90% of them singletons. The sample holds a few counts of this clone. The sequence was obtained from a woman aged 25 to 39 with COVID-19, enrolled during active disease. Sequenced material: peripheral blood.

The CDR3 region is CASSTGDRAAEAFF. The DNA for the CDR3 is TGTGCCAGCAGCACCGGGGACAGGGCGGCTGAAGCTTTCTTT. The chain carries TRBV7-9 and TRBJ1-1; TRBD1 aligns across 9 bases. V shed 5 bases and J 6 bases; nucleotides not matched to a gene: 7. The CDR3 contains 14 residues. Germline V gene data show CDR1 as SEHNR and CDR2 as FQNEAQ (reference sequence).